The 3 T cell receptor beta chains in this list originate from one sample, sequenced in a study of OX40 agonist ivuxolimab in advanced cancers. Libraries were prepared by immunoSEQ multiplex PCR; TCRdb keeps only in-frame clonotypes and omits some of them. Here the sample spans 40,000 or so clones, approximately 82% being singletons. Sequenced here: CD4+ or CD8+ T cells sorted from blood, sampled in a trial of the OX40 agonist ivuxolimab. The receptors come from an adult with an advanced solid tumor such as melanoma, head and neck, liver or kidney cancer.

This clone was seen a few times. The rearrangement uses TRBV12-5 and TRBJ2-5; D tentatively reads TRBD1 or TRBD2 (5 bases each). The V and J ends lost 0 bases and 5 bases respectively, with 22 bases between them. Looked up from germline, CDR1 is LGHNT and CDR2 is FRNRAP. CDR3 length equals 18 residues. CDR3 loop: CASGLVEDGSPWGETQYF. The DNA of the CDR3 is TGTGCTAGTGGTTTGGTTGAAGATGGGAGCCCCTGGGGGGAGACCCAGTACTTC.

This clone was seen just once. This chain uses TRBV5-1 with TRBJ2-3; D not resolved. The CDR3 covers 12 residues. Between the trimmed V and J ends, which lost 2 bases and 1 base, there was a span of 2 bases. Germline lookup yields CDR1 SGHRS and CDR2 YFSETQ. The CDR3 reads CASSFGTDTQYF. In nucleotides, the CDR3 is TGCGCCAGCAGCTTCGGCACAGATACGCAGTATTTT.

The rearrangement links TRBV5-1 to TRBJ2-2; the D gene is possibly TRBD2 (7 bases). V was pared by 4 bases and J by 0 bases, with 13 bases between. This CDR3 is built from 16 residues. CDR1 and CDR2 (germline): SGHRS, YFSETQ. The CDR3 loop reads CASSHRAGANTGELFF. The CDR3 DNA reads TGCGCCAGCAGCCACAGGGCGGGAGCGAACACCGGGGAGCTGTTTTTT.